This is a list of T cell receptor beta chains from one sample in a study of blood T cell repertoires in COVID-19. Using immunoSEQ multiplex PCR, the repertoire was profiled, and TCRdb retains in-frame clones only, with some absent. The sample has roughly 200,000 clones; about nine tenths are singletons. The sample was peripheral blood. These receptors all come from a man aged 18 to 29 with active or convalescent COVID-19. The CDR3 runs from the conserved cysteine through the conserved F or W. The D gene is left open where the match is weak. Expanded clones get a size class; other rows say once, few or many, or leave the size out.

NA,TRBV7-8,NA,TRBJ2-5,CASSLGRPRAPQETQYF,TGTGCCAGCAGCTTAGGTCGACCGCGGGCCCCACAAGAGACCCAGTACTTC
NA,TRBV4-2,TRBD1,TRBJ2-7,CASSQDLDREDSYEQYF,TGTGCCAGCAGCCAGGATCTAGACAGGGAAGACTCCTACGAGCAGTACTTC
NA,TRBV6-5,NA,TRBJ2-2,CASSASQGRELFF,TGTGCCAGCAGCGCCTCACAGGGAAGGGAGCTGTTTTTT
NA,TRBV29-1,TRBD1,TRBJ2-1,CSVAGGTGVDEQFF,TGCAGCGTGGCAGGCGGGACAGGGGTCGATGAGCAGTTCTTC
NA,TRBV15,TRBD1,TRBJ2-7,CATSRAPIRQGVEQYF,TGTGCCACCAGCAGAGCCCCAATCAGACAGGGGGTAGAGCAGTACTTC
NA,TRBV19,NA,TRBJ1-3,CASSTSHRSSGNTIYF,TGTGCCAGTAGTACCTCACACCGCAGCTCTGGAAACACCATATATTTT
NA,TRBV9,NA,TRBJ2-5,CASSVGSQGGEETQYF,TGTGCCAGCAGCGTAGGTAGCCAGGGCGGCGAAGAGACCCAGTACTTC
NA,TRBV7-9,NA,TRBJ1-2,CASSSENRRDNYGYTF,TGTGCCAGCAGCTCAGAGAACAGGAGAGATAACTATGGCTACACCTTC
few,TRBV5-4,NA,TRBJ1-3,CASSLSQGAGNTIYF,TGTGCCAGCAGCTTGTCGCAGGGTGCTGGAAACACCATATATTTT
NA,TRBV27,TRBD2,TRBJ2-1,CASSSGTSGSTEQFF,TGTGCCAGCAGTTCCGGGACTAGCGGGAGTACTGAGCAGTTCTTC
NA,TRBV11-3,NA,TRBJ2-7,CASSPSPLANSYEQYF,TGTGCCAGCAGCCCCAGCCCTCTAGCGAACTCCTACGAGCAGTACTTC
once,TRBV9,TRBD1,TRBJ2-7,CASSPDRGFSYEQYF,TGTGCCAGCAGCCCAGACAGGGGGTTCTCCTACGAGCAGTACTTC
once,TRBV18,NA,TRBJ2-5,CASAGGNAETQYF,TGTGCCAGCGCGGGCGGGAATGCGGAGACCCAGTACTTC
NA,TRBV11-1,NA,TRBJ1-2,CASSHGEGYTF,TGTGCCAGCAGCCACGGGGAGGGCTACACCTTC
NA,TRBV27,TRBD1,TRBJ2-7,CATGPGTASYEQYF,TGTGCCACCGGGCCCGGGACAGCTTCCTACGAGCAGTACTTC
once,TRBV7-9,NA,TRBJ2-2,CASSFRNTGELFF,TGTGCCAGCAGCTTTCGGAACACCGGGGAGCTGTTTTTT
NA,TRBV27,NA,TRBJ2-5,CASSKHDRQETQYF,TGTGCCAGCAGTAAACACGACAGGCAAGAGACCCAGTACTTC
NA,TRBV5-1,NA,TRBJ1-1,CASSRDMNTEAFF,TGCGCCAGCAGCAGAGACATGAACACTGAAGCTTTCTTT
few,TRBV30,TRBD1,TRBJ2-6,CAWSVDRVPGANVLTF,TGTGCCTGGAGTGTCGACAGGGTCCCTGGGGCCAACGTCCTGACTTTC
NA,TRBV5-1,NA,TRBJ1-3,CASSGGTGPGNTIYF,TGCGCCAGCAGCGGGGGTACAGGGCCTGGAAACACCATATATTTT
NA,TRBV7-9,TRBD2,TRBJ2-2,CASSLKRASGTPGELFF,TGTGCCAGCAGCTTAAAGAGGGCTAGCGGGACCCCCGGGGAGCTGTTTTTT
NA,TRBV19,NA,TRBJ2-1,CASSIVGGYNEQFF,TGTGCCAGTAGTATAGTTGGCGGTTACAATGAGCAGTTCTTC
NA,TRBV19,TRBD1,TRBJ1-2,CASARTGGPDGYTF,TGTGCCAGTGCCCGGACAGGGGGTCCGGATGGCTACACCTTC
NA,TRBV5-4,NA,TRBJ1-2,CASSSGLSNYGYTF,TGTGCCAGCAGCTCGGGACTGTCAAACTATGGCTACACCTTC
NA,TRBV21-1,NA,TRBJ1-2,CATRNRGMEDRTPYGYTF,TGTGCCACGCGGAACAGGGGGATGGAGGACAGGACTCCCTATGGCTACACCTTC
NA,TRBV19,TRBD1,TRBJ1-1,CASRGQAMNTEAFF,TGTGCCAGTAGAGGACAGGCAATGAACACTGAAGCTTTCTTT